This T cell receptor (beta chain) derives from a study of T-cell memory formation after mild COVID-19. MiXCR, run by TCRdb on the 5' RACE reads, gives a single entry per CDR3 protein. The sample holds about 430,000 distinct CDR3 sequences, approximately 24% seen once. This clonotype was detected a few times. V lost 6 bases and J lost 0, with 11 bases in between. The CDR3 is 14 residues long. Per germline, CDR1 SGHVS and CDR2 FQNEAQ. The chain combines TRBV7-8 with TRBJ1-1, with D maybe TRBD1 (5 bases). The receptor's source is an adult woman who had mild COVID-19 (a few samples of this study predate the infection). Cell type and time point are not known. Sequencing was performed on PBMCs or a T cell subset sorted from them (not recorded which). CDR3 protein: CASRSDRMNTEAFF. The CDR3 bases are TGTGCCAGCAGATCAGACAGAATGAACACTGAAGCTTTCTTT. Full variable domain (missing parts from reference TRBV7-8 and TRBJ1-1): GAGVSQSPRYKVAKRGQDVALRCDPISGHVSLFWYQQALGQGPEFLTYFQNEAQLDKSGLPSDRFFAERPEGSVSTLKIQRTQQEDSAVYLCASRSDRMNTEAFFGQGTRLTVV.